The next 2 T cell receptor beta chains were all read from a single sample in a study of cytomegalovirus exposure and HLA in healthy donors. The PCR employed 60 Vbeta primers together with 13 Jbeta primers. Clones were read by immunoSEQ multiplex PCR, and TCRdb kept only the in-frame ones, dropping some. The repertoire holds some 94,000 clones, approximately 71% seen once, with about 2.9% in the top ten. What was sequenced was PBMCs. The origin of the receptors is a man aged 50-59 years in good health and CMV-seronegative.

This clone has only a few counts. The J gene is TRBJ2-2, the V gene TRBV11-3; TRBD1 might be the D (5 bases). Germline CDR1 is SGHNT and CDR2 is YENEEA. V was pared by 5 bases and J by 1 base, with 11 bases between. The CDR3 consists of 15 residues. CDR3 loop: CASSPGHWNTGELFF. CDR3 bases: TGTGCCAGCAGCCCAGGACACTGGAACACCGGGGAGCTGTTTTTT.

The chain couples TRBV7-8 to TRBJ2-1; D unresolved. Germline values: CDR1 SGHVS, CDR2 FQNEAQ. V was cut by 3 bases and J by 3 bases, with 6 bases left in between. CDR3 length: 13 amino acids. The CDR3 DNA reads TGTGCCAGCAGCTTTAGCCTCTACAATGAGCAGTTCTTC. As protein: CASSFSLYNEQFF.